The rows below give T cell receptor beta chains drawn from one sample of a study of T cells in tuberculosis. Using immunoSEQ multiplex PCR, the repertoire was profiled, and TCRdb retains in-frame clones only, with some absent. Among 80,000 to 90,000 clones listed, around 90% were seen once. Sample: CD1b-GMM tetramer-negative cells sorted from PBMCs. Receptors were obtained from an adult woman with latent tuberculosis. The CDR3 runs from the conserved cysteine through the conserved F or W. Fields, in order: clone size, V gene, J gene, D gene, CDR3 protein, CDR3 DNA. The D gene is left open where the match is weak. Not every row has a clone size; where given, it reads once, few, many or a size class.

abundance: -
v_gene: TRBV7-6
j_gene: TRBJ2-5
d_gene: -
CDR3aa: CASSLGVREETQYF
CDR3nt: TGTGCCAGCAGCTTAGGGGTTAGGGAGGAGACCCAGTACTTC

abundance: -
v_gene: TRBV9
j_gene: TRBJ2-3
d_gene: -
CDR3aa: CASSVAMGLAADTQYF
CDR3nt: TGTGCCAGCAGCGTAGCTATGGGGTTAGCGGCGGATACGCAGTATTTT

abundance: -
v_gene: TRBV6-1
j_gene: TRBJ1-6
d_gene: TRBD1
CDR3aa: CASRDSYNSPLHF
CDR3nt: TGTGCCTCCCGGGACAGTTATAATTCACCCCTCCACTTT

abundance: -
v_gene: TRBV11-3
j_gene: TRBJ2-1
d_gene: TRBD2
CDR3aa: CASSFAGTSGGGEQFF
CDR3nt: TGTGCCAGCAGCTTCGCCGGGACTAGCGGGGGAGGTGAGCAGTTCTTC

abundance: few
v_gene: TRBV6-6
j_gene: TRBJ1-6
d_gene: -
CDR3aa: CASSYKDNNSPLHF
CDR3nt: TGTGCCAGCAGTTACAAGGACAATAATTCACCCCTCCACTTT

abundance: -
v_gene: TRBV9
j_gene: TRBJ1-1
d_gene: -
CDR3aa: CASSSEGSPTEAFF
CDR3nt: TGTGCCAGCAGCTCAGAGGGCTCCCCCACTGAAGCTTTCTTT

abundance: -
v_gene: TRBV19
j_gene: TRBJ1-2
d_gene: -
CDR3aa: CASKQGGGPNYGYTF
CDR3nt: TGTGCCAGTAAGCAGGGAGGGGGGCCTAACTATGGCTACACCTTC

abundance: -
v_gene: TRBV30
j_gene: TRBJ2-5
d_gene: -
CDR3aa: CASSGGQAGETQYF
CDR3nt: TGTGCCTCCTCAGGGGGGCAGGCGGGAGAGACCCAGTACTTC

abundance: -
v_gene: TRBV7-7
j_gene: TRBJ2-2
d_gene: -
CDR3aa: CASSPRGTGELFF
CDR3nt: TGTGCTAGCAGTCCCCGGGGCACCGGGGAGCTGTTTTTT

abundance: -
v_gene: TRBV7-8
j_gene: TRBJ2-5
d_gene: -
CDR3aa: CASSLGGEETQYF
CDR3nt: TGTGCCAGCAGCTTAGGGGGGGAAGAGACCCAGTACTTC

abundance: -
v_gene: TRBV6-6
j_gene: TRBJ1-5
d_gene: TRBD1
CDR3aa: CASSYRTGPSNQPQHF
CDR3nt: TGTGCCAGCAGTTACCGGACAGGGCCTAGCAATCAGCCCCAGCATTTT

abundance: -
v_gene: TRBV5-6
j_gene: TRBJ1-5
d_gene: -
CDR3aa: CASSLGLTGRQPQHF
CDR3nt: TGTGCCAGCAGCTTGGGGTTGACAGGAAGGCAGCCCCAGCATTTT

abundance: -
v_gene: TRBV2
j_gene: TRBJ1-5
d_gene: -
CDR3aa: CASSGRYQPQHF
CDR3nt: TGTGCCAGCAGTGGCCGGTATCAGCCCCAGCATTTT

abundance: -
v_gene: TRBV6-5
j_gene: TRBJ1-1
d_gene: -
CDR3aa: CASSYSPTERGTEAFF
CDR3nt: TGTGCCAGCAGTTACTCCCCGACAGAGCGGGGCACTGAAGCTTTCTTT

abundance: once
v_gene: TRBV18
j_gene: TRBJ1-3
d_gene: -
CDR3aa: CASSPLDRRNTIYF
CDR3nt: TGTGCCAGCTCACCATTAGACAGGAGGAACACCATATATTTT

abundance: -
v_gene: TRBV15
j_gene: TRBJ2-1
d_gene: -
CDR3aa: CATSRDGFGGARNEQFF
CDR3nt: TGTGCCACCAGCAGAGATGGGTTCGGGGGTGCGCGAAATGAGCAGTTCTTC

abundance: -
v_gene: TRBV4-3
j_gene: TRBJ1-2
d_gene: -
CDR3aa: CASSQETAGSPNYGYTF
CDR3nt: TGCGCCAGCAGCCAAGAAACAGCTGGCAGTCCTAACTATGGCTACACCTTC

abundance: -
v_gene: TRBV7-2
j_gene: TRBJ1-4
d_gene: -
CDR3aa: CASRLTATNEKLFF
CDR3nt: TGTGCCTCTAGACTAACTGCAACTAATGAAAAACTGTTTTTT

abundance: -
v_gene: TRBV5-1
j_gene: TRBJ2-3
d_gene: -
CDR3aa: CASSPRTGGTDTQYF
CDR3nt: TGCGCCAGCAGCCCACGCACAGGCGGCACAGATACGCAGTATTTT

abundance: -
v_gene: TRBV5-1
j_gene: TRBJ2-1
d_gene: TRBD2
CDR3aa: CASSPGGLLNEQFF
CDR3nt: TGCGCCAGCAGCCCGGGGGGGCTGCTCAATGAGCAGTTCTTC

abundance: -
v_gene: TRBV6-5
j_gene: TRBJ1-1
d_gene: -
CDR3aa: CASSYSSGVNTEAFF
CDR3nt: TGTGCCAGCAGTTACTCGTCAGGGGTGAACACTGAAGCTTTCTTT

abundance: -
v_gene: TRBV6-5
j_gene: TRBJ1-6
d_gene: -
CDR3aa: CASSLPKGESPLHF
CDR3nt: TGTGCCAGCAGTTTACCTAAAGGGGAATCACCCCTCCACTTT

abundance: -
v_gene: TRBV7-2
j_gene: TRBJ2-7
d_gene: TRBD2
CDR3aa: CASSLGTSGSEQYF
CDR3nt: TGTGCCAGCAGCTTAGGGACTAGCGGATCCGAGCAGTACTTC

abundance: -
v_gene: TRBV6-5
j_gene: TRBJ1-4
d_gene: TRBD1
CDR3aa: CARTGGSATNEKLFF
CDR3nt: TGTGCCAGGACAGGGGGATCGGCAACTAATGAAAAACTGTTTTTT

abundance: -
v_gene: TRBV5-1
j_gene: TRBJ2-7
d_gene: -
CDR3aa: CASSTGGREQYF
CDR3nt: TGCGCCAGCAGCACCGGGGGGCGTGAGCAGTACTTC

abundance: -
v_gene: TRBV27
j_gene: TRBJ1-2
d_gene: -
CDR3aa: CASKKRGIYGYTF
CDR3nt: TGTGCCAGCAAGAAAAGGGGAATTTATGGCTACACCTTC

abundance: -
v_gene: TRBV27
j_gene: TRBJ1-6
d_gene: -
CDR3aa: CASSLIYLGPKGDSPLHF
CDR3nt: TGTGCCAGCAGTTTAATTTATCTAGGCCCTAAGGGGGATTCACCCCTCCACTTT

abundance: -
v_gene: TRBV12-1
j_gene: TRBJ1-5
d_gene: -
CDR3aa: CASSSRDRESNQPQHF
CDR3nt: TGTGCCAGCAGCTCAAGGGACAGGGAAAGCAATCAGCCCCAGCATTTT

abundance: -
v_gene: TRBV21-1
j_gene: TRBJ2-1
d_gene: -
CDR3aa: CASTVTGGGHNEQFF
CDR3nt: TGTGCCAGCACCGTGACAGGGGGAGGACACAATGAGCAGTTCTTC

abundance: -
v_gene: TRBV5-1
j_gene: TRBJ1-2
d_gene: -
CDR3aa: CASSLVSGPDYGYTF
CDR3nt: TGCGCCAGCAGCTTGGTTTCAGGCCCGGACTATGGCTACACCTTC

abundance: -
v_gene: TRBV7-7
j_gene: TRBJ2-5
d_gene: -
CDR3aa: CASSLVPGNQETQYF
CDR3nt: TGTGCTAGCAGCTTAGTTCCGGGGAACCAAGAGACCCAGTACTTC

abundance: once
v_gene: TRBV5-1
j_gene: TRBJ2-3
d_gene: -
CDR3aa: CASRPRPRVPLTDTQYF
CDR3nt: TGCGCCAGCAGACCCCGTCCCAGGGTTCCACTCACAGATACGCAGTATTTT

abundance: -
v_gene: TRBV28
j_gene: TRBJ2-3
d_gene: TRBD2
CDR3aa: CASSLAGGTTDTQYF
CDR3nt: TGTGCCAGCAGTTTAGCGGGGGGTACCACAGATACGCAGTATTTT

abundance: -
v_gene: TRBV9
j_gene: TRBJ2-3
d_gene: TRBD1
CDR3aa: CASGRGQGTTDTQYF
CDR3nt: TGTGCCAGCGGACGAGGACAGGGGACCACAGATACGCAGTATTTT

abundance: -
v_gene: TRBV29-1
j_gene: TRBJ1-3
d_gene: TRBD1
CDR3aa: CSVRTGTGNTIYF
CDR3nt: TGCAGCGTCAGGACAGGGACTGGAAACACCATATATTTT

abundance: -
v_gene: TRBV4-1
j_gene: TRBJ2-3
d_gene: TRBD2
CDR3aa: CASSHSSHSGGRLDTQYF
CDR3nt: TGCGCCAGCAGCCACAGTTCCCATAGCGGGGGGCGATTGGATACGCAGTATTTT

abundance: -
v_gene: TRBV4-3
j_gene: TRBJ2-2
d_gene: TRBD1
CDR3aa: CASSPRDRGFGELFF
CDR3nt: TGCGCCAGCAGCCCCCGGGACAGGGGTTTCGGGGAGCTGTTTTTT

abundance: -
v_gene: TRBV5-1
j_gene: TRBJ2-3
d_gene: TRBD2
CDR3aa: CASSFGTSGDTDTQYF
CDR3nt: TGCGCCAGCAGCTTCGGGACTAGCGGGGACACAGATACGCAGTATTTT

abundance: -
v_gene: TRBV5-4
j_gene: TRBJ2-5
d_gene: -
CDR3aa: CASSLGTEETQYF
CDR3nt: TGTGCCAGCAGCTTGGGGACAGAAGAGACCCAGTACTTC

abundance: -
v_gene: TRBV29-1
j_gene: TRBJ1-2
d_gene: TRBD1
CDR3aa: CSVEPDRDYGYTF
CDR3nt: TGCAGCGTTGAGCCCGACAGGGACTATGGCTACACCTTC

abundance: -
v_gene: TRBV10-3
j_gene: TRBJ1-1
d_gene: TRBD1
CDR3aa: CAISMTGDTEAFF
CDR3nt: TGTGCCATCAGTATGACAGGGGACACTGAAGCTTTCTTT

abundance: -
v_gene: TRBV2
j_gene: TRBJ2-1
d_gene: TRBD1
CDR3aa: CASIGDSSTGEQFF
CDR3nt: TGTGCCAGCATTGGGGACAGTTCTACAGGAGAGCAGTTCTTC

abundance: -
v_gene: TRBV2
j_gene: TRBJ2-1
d_gene: TRBD2
CDR3aa: CASRRLASQSEQFF
CDR3nt: TGTGCCAGCAGGAGACTAGCATCCCAGAGTGAGCAGTTCTTC

abundance: -
v_gene: TRBV7-2
j_gene: TRBJ2-5
d_gene: TRBD2
CDR3aa: CASSGIAGGKQETQYF
CDR3nt: TGTGCCAGCAGCGGAATAGCGGGGGGAAAGCAAGAGACCCAGTACTTC

abundance: -
v_gene: TRBV7-2
j_gene: TRBJ2-3
d_gene: TRBD1
CDR3aa: CASSPIGQGAVTDTQYF
CDR3nt: TGTGCCAGCAGCCCAATCGGACAGGGGGCGGTCACAGATACGCAGTATTTT

abundance: -
v_gene: TRBV10-2
j_gene: TRBJ1-2
d_gene: TRBD1
CDR3aa: CASSPGGYYGYTF
CDR3nt: TGCGCCAGCAGTCCAGGGGGTTACTATGGCTACACCTTC

abundance: -
v_gene: TRBV28
j_gene: TRBJ1-5
d_gene: -
CDR3aa: CASSLLSGGNQPQHF
CDR3nt: TGTGCCAGCAGTTTACTTTCGGGGGGGAATCAGCCCCAGCATTTT

abundance: -
v_gene: TRBV5-4
j_gene: TRBJ2-6
d_gene: TRBD2
CDR3aa: CASSPGGAGANVLTF
CDR3nt: TGTGCCAGCAGCCCCGGGGGGGCTGGGGCCAACGTCCTGACTTTC

abundance: -
v_gene: TRBV7-9
j_gene: TRBJ2-5
d_gene: TRBD2
CDR3aa: CASSPPSGGAPETQYF
CDR3nt: TGTGCCAGCAGCCCCCCTAGCGGGGGGGCCCCAGAGACCCAGTACTTC

abundance: few
v_gene: TRBV10-3
j_gene: TRBJ2-2
d_gene: TRBD1
CDR3aa: CAISESQGATGELFF
CDR3nt: TGTGCCATCAGTGAGTCACAGGGGGCAACCGGGGAGCTGTTTTTT

abundance: -
v_gene: TRBV2
j_gene: TRBJ1-1
d_gene: TRBD1
CDR3aa: CASRRDSNTEAFF
CDR3nt: TGTGCCAGCAGAAGGGACAGCAACACTGAAGCTTTCTTT

abundance: -
v_gene: TRBV5-4
j_gene: TRBJ2-3
d_gene: -
CDR3aa: CASSLSRGTDTQYF
CDR3nt: TGTGCCAGCAGCTTGTCGCGGGGCACAGATACGCAGTATTTT

abundance: -
v_gene: TRBV7-9
j_gene: TRBJ1-4
d_gene: -
CDR3aa: CASSLTREGEKLFF
CDR3nt: TGTGCCAGCAGCTTAACCAGGGAGGGGGAAAAACTGTTTTTT

abundance: -
v_gene: TRBV13
j_gene: TRBJ1-1
d_gene: TRBD1
CDR3aa: CASSLVGDRDEDTEAFF
CDR3nt: TGTGCCAGCAGCTTAGTCGGGGACAGGGATGAGGACACTGAAGCTTTCTTT

abundance: -
v_gene: TRBV7-9
j_gene: TRBJ1-6
d_gene: -
CDR3aa: CASSLEGGGGSPLHF
CDR3nt: TGTGCCAGCAGCTTAGAAGGTGGGGGGGGTTCACCCCTCCACTTT

abundance: -
v_gene: TRBV2
j_gene: TRBJ1-1
d_gene: -
CDR3aa: CASEGTAENVNTEAFF
CDR3nt: TGTGCCAGCGAGGGGACTGCCGAAAACGTGAACACTGAAGCTTTCTTT

abundance: -
v_gene: TRBV2
j_gene: TRBJ1-5
d_gene: TRBD1
CDR3aa: CASRGTGDQPQHF
CDR3nt: TGTGCCAGCAGAGGGACAGGGGATCAGCCCCAGCATTTT

abundance: -
v_gene: TRBV10-3
j_gene: TRBJ1-2
d_gene: -
CDR3aa: CAISESIIRVDYGYTF
CDR3nt: TGTGCCATCAGTGAGTCGATTATCAGGGTTGACTATGGCTACACCTTC